This T cell receptor beta chain was sequenced for a study of T cells in Graves' hyperthyroidism and ophthalmopathy. Study details: Sampling of peripheral blood happened at initial diagnosis, prior to any treatment.

There were TCR beta CDR3 regions amplified from RNA transcripts. The TCR CDR3 was amplified in a first-round RT-PCR using the HTBI primer set. MiXCR was run by TCRdb on the multiplex PCR reads, yielding one entry per CDR3 protein. The sample contains 340,000 or so distinct CDR3 sequences, about 20% of which appear only once. PBMCs were sourced from around 10 ml fresh peripheral blood. This CDR3 is 16 amino acids long. V lost 2 bases to trimming and J lost 4 bases, with 14 bases between them. Germline V gene lookup returns CDR1 MGHRA and CDR2 YSYEKL. The V call is TRBV4-1, the J call TRBJ2-2, with D hard to call. The TCR was taken from a woman aged 50 to 65 with Graves' hyperthyroidism. Sequencing used blood. CDR3 region: CASSQPRDGGTGELFF. The CDR3 DNA sequence: TGCGCCAGCAGCCAACCTCGTGACGGCGGCACCGGGGAGCTGTTTTTT.